A single sample gave rise to the 8 T cell receptor beta chains below, sequenced in a study of cytomegalovirus exposure and HLA in healthy donors. PCR involved 60 Vbeta and 13 Jbeta primers. Here immunoSEQ multiplex PCR was the method, and the copy in TCRdb shows in-frame clones only, minus some. The profile shows approximately 200,000 clones, around 81% of them singletons. Sequences were obtained from PBMCs. These receptors all come from a man aged 25 to 40 in good health and CMV-seronegative.

The chain uses TRBV4-1 and TRBJ2-7; D uncertain. Trimming cost V 4 bases and J 0 bases, with 13 bases left between them. Germline CDR1 is MGHRA and CDR2 is YSYEKL. The CDR3 length is 15 residues. CDR3 DNA: TGCGCCAGCAGCCCCCCGGGTGGAAGCTCCTACGAGCAGTACTTC. This codes for CASSPPGGSSYEQYF.

The V call is TRBV18, the J call TRBJ2-5, with TRBD2 identical over 9 bases. The V segment lost 0 bases and the J segment 2 bases; nucleotides outside the gene matches: 4. CDR3 size: 16 residues. Per germline, CDR1 KGHSH and CDR2 LQKENI. The CDR3 here is CASSPPSSGIQETQYF. CDR3 nucleotide sequence: TGTGCCAGCTCACCACCGTCTAGCGGGATTCAAGAGACCCAGTACTTC.

This clone is a singleton in its sample. The chain carries TRBV2 and TRBJ1-5; 7 bases match TRBD1. V was pared by 6 bases and J by 6 bases, with 8 bases of the junction left unmatched. CDR1 is SNHLY, CDR2 FYNNEI, per germline. The CDR3 runs to 14 residues. As DNA, the CDR3 is TGTGCCAGCAGGGCTGACAGGGACAGTCAGCCCCAGCATTTT. Its protein is CASRADRDSQPQHF.

J is TRBJ2-7 and V is TRBV9, with 9 bases lining up with TRBD1. Germline CDR1 and CDR2: SGDLS and YYNGEE. V was pared by 3 bases and J by 3 bases, with 4 bases of the junction left unmatched. The CDR3 sequence is 14 residues long. The CDR3 loop is CASSGTGASYEQYF. The CDR3 bases are TGTGCCAGCAGCGGGACAGGGGCGAGCTACGAGCAGTACTTC.

The chain joins TRBV5-1 to TRBJ1-1, with 8 bases fitting TRBD1. CDR3 length equals 16 residues. Germline trimming cut 3 bases from V and 4 bases from J; bases unmatched to any gene: 11. From germline, CDR1 is SGHRS and CDR2 YFSETQ. The CDR3 nucleotides read TGCGCCAGCAGCTCCGGGCCCGGGACAGGAGGCACTGAAGCTTTCTTT. Translated, it gives CASSSGPGTGGTEAFF. Together with reference TRBV5-1 and TRBJ1-1, the CDR3 gives the full variable domain: KAGVTQTPRYLIKTRGQQVTLSCSPISGHRSVSWYQQTPGQGLQFLFEYFSETQRNKGNFPGRFSGRQFSNSRSEMNVSTLELGDSALYLCASSSGPGTGGTEAFFGQGTRLTVV.

The V and J genes are TRBV5-1 and TRBJ2-2; D unclear. Per the germline V gene, CDR1 is SGHRS and CDR2 is YFSETQ. The CDR3 has 13 amino acids. Trimming took 1 base from V and 7 from J, leaving 8 bases between them. The CDR3 DNA reads as TGCGCCAGCAGCTTGTTGAACGGCGGGGAGCTGTTTTTT. Protein: CASSLLNGGELFF.

The CDR3 region has the DNA TGCGCCAGCAGCTCCGGGGCTGGGGCCAACGTCCTGACTTTC. Translated: CASSSGAGANVLTF. The chain joins TRBV5-1 to TRBJ2-6; the D gene is possibly TRBD2 (5 bases). From germline, CDR1 is SGHRS and CDR2 YFSETQ. This CDR3 is 14 amino acids long. The V end lost 3 bases, the J end lost 2 bases, and 6 bases lay between the germline ends. Based on the CDR3 plus reference TRBV5-1 and TRBJ2-6, the full variable domain is KAGVTQTPRYLIKTRGQQVTLSCSPISGHRSVSWYQQTPGQGLQFLFEYFSETQRNKGNFPGRFSGRQFSNSRSEMNVSTLELGDSALYLCASSSGAGANVLTFGAGSRLTVL.

This chain uses TRBV19 with TRBJ1-1; weak D call: TRBD1 (6 bases). The CDR3 covers 15 residues. Trimming stripped 3 bases from V and 6 bases from J, with 17 bases between. Germline CDR1 reads LNHDA; CDR2 reads SQIVND (reference sequence). The chain's CDR3 is CASSIPAGVLAEAFF. CDR3 in DNA: TGTGCCAGTAGTATCCCCGCAGGGGTACTTGCTGAAGCTTTCTTT.